The 6 T cell receptor beta chains in this list originate from one sample, sequenced in a study of chemoradiotherapy in HPV16-positive cancers. Only in-frame clones appear in the TCRdb table, and some are missing; sequencing was by immunoSEQ multiplex PCR. This table holds approximately 32,000 clones, roughly 78% found once. The starting material was blood, obtained from a patient who underwent chemoradiotherapy. The receptors were sampled from a human donor with HPV-associated anogenital cancer.

The chain joins TRBV6-1 to TRBJ1-5, with D hard to call. Trimming left V 1 base short and J 3 bases short, with 10 bases between. This CDR3 is 15 amino acids long. Per germline, CDR1 MNHNS and CDR2 SASEGT. The chain's CDR3 is CASSEEGRVNQPQHF. CDR3 DNA sequence: TGTGCCAGCAGTGAAGAGGGCCGGGTCAATCAGCCCCAGCATTTT.

V usage is TRBV9 and J usage is TRBJ1-1; D is undetermined. Per germline, CDR1 SGDLS and CDR2 YYNGEE. The CDR3 runs 13 residues. The ends were cut back, 1 base at V and 0 bases at J, with 4 bases in the middle. The CDR3 DNA sequence: TGTGCCAGCAGCGTAAAGATGAACACTGAAGCTTTCTTT. It codes for CASSVKMNTEAFF.

This clone showed up just once. This chain links TRBV5-4 with TRBJ2-7; D not certain. V dropped 3 bases and J dropped 0 bases, with 10 bases sitting between them. Germline CDR1 reads SGHNT; CDR2 reads YYREEE (reference sequence). This CDR3 contains 14 residues. The CDR3 loop is CASSSKVNSYEQYF. CDR3 nucleotides: TGTGCCAGCAGCTCGAAAGTTAACTCCTACGAGCAGTACTTC. Drawing the rest from reference TRBV5-4 and TRBJ2-7, the complete variable domain is ETGVTQSPTHLIKTRGQQVTLRCSSQSGHNTVSWYQQALGQGPQFIFQYYREEENGRGNFPPRFSGLQFPNYSSELNVNALELDDSALYLCASSSKVNSYEQYFGPGTRLTVT.

The V gene is TRBV2, the J gene TRBJ1-1; 10 positions match TRBD1. With 6 bases clipped from V and 3 bases from J, the junction kept 7 bases outside the gene matches. Germline-derived CDR1 and CDR2 are SNHLY and FYNNEI. The CDR3 is made up of 15 amino acids. The CDR3 protein is CASRETGGRDTEAFF. The CDR3 DNA follows: TGTGCCAGCAGGGAGACAGGGGGCCGGGACACTGAAGCTTTCTTT.

This clone was counted a single time. The genes are TRBV6-6 and TRBJ1-3; D gene ambiguous. The germline V gene has CDR1 MNHNY and CDR2 SVGAGI (reference sequence). With 9 bases removed from V and 1 base from J, the gap between germline ends came to 13 bases. The CDR3 runs to 14 residues. DNA for the CDR3: TGTGCCAGTTGGAGTTGGGCGTCTGGAAACACCATATATTTT. It yields the protein CASWSWASGNTIYF.

The chain has TRBV29-1 and TRBJ2-2; TRBD1 agrees at 9 bases. The ends lost 7 bases at V and 3 bases at J; junction bases unmatched: 9. This CDR3 contains 15 residues. CDR1 SQVTM and CDR2 ANQGSEA come from the germline V gene. DNA of the CDR3: TGCAGCGCTTACAGGGGGCTCAGTGACACCGGGGAGCTGTTTTTT. This codes for CSAYRGLSDTGELFF.